A selection of T cell receptor beta chains follows, all from one sample in a study of beta chain features in type 1 diabetes. The protocol was immunoSEQ multiplex PCR, while the TCRdb copy is restricted to in-frame clones and leaves out a portion. The sample consists of roughly 450,000 clones, about an eighth of them appearing once. The sequenced material came from naive CD4+ T cells from blood. The source is a young woman in good health. Both conserved end residues are part of each CDR3. The D gene is left open where the match is weak. Not every row has a clone size; where given, it reads once, few, many or a size class.

j_call v_call clone_size d_call cdr3_aa cdr3_nt
TRBJ1-2 TRBV4-2 . . CASSHGRRTNYGYTF TGTGCCAGCAGCCATGGGAGAAGGACTAACTATGGCTACACCTTC
TRBJ2-7 TRBV6-5 . TRBD1 CASSWGQSSYEQYF TGTGCCAGCAGTTGGGGACAGAGTTCCTACGAGCAGTACTTC
TRBJ2-3 TRBV7-3 . . CASSLRRGSTDTQYF TGTGCCAGCAGCTTAAGGCGGGGAAGCACAGATACGCAGTATTTT
TRBJ2-5 TRBV7-3 few . CASRASYQETQYF TGTGCCAGCAGGGCCAGCTACCAAGAGACCCAGTACTTC
TRBJ2-6 TRBV9 few . CASSGSGSGANVLTF TGTGCCAGCAGCGGCAGCGGCTCTGGGGCCAACGTCCTGACTTTC
TRBJ2-7 TRBV15 . . CATSRDTSYEQYF TGTGCCACCAGCCGGGACACCTCTTACGAGCAGTACTTC
TRBJ2-4 TRBV2 few . CASSREILTTLGKNIQYF TGTGCCAGCAGTCGAGAGATCTTAACGACGTTAGGGAAAAACATTCAGTACTTC
TRBJ2-2 TRBV4-3 . . CASARRLGTGELFF TGCGCCAGCGCGAGACGGTTGGGCACCGGGGAGCTGTTTTTT
TRBJ2-3 TRBV19 . . CASSTRTSASTDTQYF TGTGCCAGTAGCACGCGGACGTCTGCTTCCACAGATACGCAGTATTTT
TRBJ1-1 TRBV6-6 . TRBD1 CASSYSTGARAEAFF TGTGCCAGCAGTTACTCAACAGGGGCCAGAGCTGAAGCTTTCTTT
TRBJ1-5 TRBV2 . TRBD1 CASSLTGADQPQHF TGTGCCAGCAGTCTGACAGGGGCGGATCAGCCCCAGCATTTT
TRBJ1-2 TRBV19 once TRBD1 CASVRTGEYGYTF TGTGCCAGTGTACGGACAGGGGAATATGGCTACACCTTC
TRBJ1-5 TRBV9 . TRBD1 CASSTDRGDQPQHF TGTGCCAGCAGTACCGACAGGGGTGATCAGCCCCAGCATTTT
TRBJ2-3 TRBV7-9 . . CASSRMDSRVTDTQYF TGTGCCAGCAGCCGCATGGACAGTAGGGTCACAGATACGCAGTATTTT
TRBJ1-1 TRBV4-1 . . CASSQERGTEAFF TGCGCCAGCAGCCAAGAAAGAGGAACTGAAGCTTTCTTT
TRBJ2-5 TRBV29-1 . . CSVEVWAVRETQYF TGCAGCGTTGAGGTGTGGGCGGTCCGGGAGACCCAGTACTTC
TRBJ2-2 TRBV7-2 few . CASSLLSVAGELFF TGTGCCAGCAGCCTATTATCGGTGGCCGGGGAGCTGTTTTTT
TRBJ2-5 TRBV7-2 . . CASSLEGPYQETQYF TGTGCCAGCAGCTTAGAGGGCCCGTACCAAGAGACCCAGTACTTC
TRBJ2-3 TRBV7-9 few . CASSLAGDSTDTQYF TGTGCCAGCAGCTTAGCGGGGGATAGCACAGATACGCAGTATTTT
TRBJ2-5 TRBV6-5 few TRBD2 CASSYGAGVFQETQYF TGTGCCAGCAGTTACGGAGCGGGGGTGTTCCAAGAGACCCAGTACTTC
TRBJ1-2 TRBV6-5 few TRBD1 CASSHDRGGGGYTF TGTGCCAGCAGTCATGACAGGGGCGGAGGTGGCTACACCTTC
TRBJ2-6 TRBV7-8 few . CASSPRGSGANVLTF TGTGCCAGCAGCCCCAGGGGTTCTGGGGCCAACGTCCTGACTTTC